This entry features one T cell receptor beta chain sequence. Original processing notes: Amplification from reference gene primers served as the basis for estimated nucleated cell counts. The repertoire was sequenced with immunoSEQ multiplex PCR; TCRdb's copy has only in-frame clones and lacks some. V and J calls and clone size are those listed in that table; D and trimming were worked out from the DNA. The sample records roughly 80,000 clones, about nine tenths being singletons. The data were obtained in a study of blood T cell repertoires in COVID-19. Study-level background: Samples of COVID-19 (acute and convalescent) were obtained from the United States, Italy and Spain. In each case, the material was cDNA or gDNA derived from T cells, B-cell-depleted T cells, or PBMCs.

Germline V gene data show CDR1 as SGHRS and CDR2 as YFSETQ. The CDR3 contains 14 residues. V was pared by 4 bases and J by 4 bases, with 14 bases between. The sample was peripheral blood. The TCR was taken from a woman in her forties or fifties in a cohort sampled during active COVID-19. This chain joins TRBV5-1 and TRBJ1-1; possibly TRBD1 for D (5 bases). The DNA for the CDR3 is TGCGCCAGCAGCCTCCCCGCGGGGGGCACTGAAGCTTTCTTT. It is translated as CASSLPAGGTEAFF.